Listed below are T cell receptor beta chains from one sample, sequenced in a study of T-cell memory formation after mild COVID-19. TCRdb passed the 5' RACE reads through MiXCR, listing each CDR3 protein once. Among approximately 400,000 distinct CDR3 sequences listed, roughly 26% were seen once. Sequencing input: PBMCs or a T cell subset sorted from them (not recorded which). The receptors originated from an adult woman who had mild COVID-19 (a few samples of this study predate the infection). Cell type and time point are not known. Each CDR3 is given with its conserved first and last residue. Size is stated for part of the rows, as once, few or many counts, or as a class when the clone is expanded.

cdr3_length,clone_size,v_call,j_call,cdr3_aa
13,-,TRBV20-1,TRBJ1-1,CSARDGTRETAFF
16,-,TRBV20-1,TRBJ2-7,CSARTGLLSSYYEQYF
14,-,TRBV6-1,TRBJ1-5,CASSEDRINQPQHF
14,few,TRBV7-2,TRBJ2-5,CASSFSGSRETQYF
15,-,TRBV5-1,TRBJ2-1,CASSSSGGANNEQFF
16,few,TRBV4-2,TRBJ2-7,CASSQDGTGPSYEQYF
16,many,TRBV7-9,TRBJ2-7,CASTPAGVDGSYEQYF
17,many,TRBV19,TRBJ2-6,CASRSRQVDSGANVLTF
17,few,TRBV24-1,TRBJ2-1,CATSDGLAGRSYNEQFF
14,once,TRBV5-1,TRBJ1-6,CASSLEQGNSPLHF
14,-,TRBV29-1,TRBJ2-2,CSVAQGVNTGELFF
17,-,TRBV5-1,TRBJ2-7,CASSLGSEGPLSYEQYF
18,-,TRBV6-4,TRBJ2-1,CAITVGAGGPYSYNEQFF
17,-,TRBV28,TRBJ1-2,CASSLYYRTGGLYGYTF
13,few,TRBV6-1,TRBJ2-5,CASSDEGQETQYF
14,-,TRBV12-3/TRBV12-4,TRBJ1-1,CASRNPGTGTEAFF
16,few,TRBV18,TRBJ2-1,CASSPSVLPSYNEQFF
15,few,TRBV7-9,TRBJ2-7,CASSLLTGVNYEQYF
16,few,TRBV9,TRBJ2-3,CASSATNRDTPYTQYF
15,few,TRBV11-3,TRBJ2-2,CASSLSRGNTGELFF
16,-,TRBV6-2/TRBV6-3,TRBJ2-3,CASMTSPVTHVGTQYF
14,few,TRBV6-5,TRBJ2-7,CASSGGGEGYEQYF
13,few,TRBV30,TRBJ2-1,CAWSGGAYNEQFF
14,few,TRBV27,TRBJ2-2,CASSSAGYTGELFF
16,few,TRBV20-1,TRBJ1-1,CSARDGRTVSNTEAFF
15,many,TRBV6-5,TRBJ2-1,CASSPLAGGRDEQFF
16,-,TRBV3-1,TRBJ1-6,CASSQDATGWNSPLHF
15,few,TRBV5-1,TRBJ2-1,CASSPGWPSQNEQFF
14,few,TRBV29-1,TRBJ2-5,CSVAQPADQETQYF
17,few,TRBV7-6,TRBJ2-5,CASSPIRGRTAKETQYF
18,-,TRBV9,TRBJ2-5,CASSVATASGRYEETQYF
14,few,TRBV12-3/TRBV12-4,TRBJ1-1,CASSFGQGYTEAFF
13,-,TRBV12-3/TRBV12-4,TRBJ2-7,CASLSGFTDEQYF
16,-,TRBV15,TRBJ2-3,CATSRDPGASTDTQYF
15,-,TRBV7-2,TRBJ2-5,CASSPGTSGSETQYF
15,-,TRBV4-1,TRBJ2-7,CASSLIVLSSYEQYF
15,few,TRBV9,TRBJ1-4,CASSYLGQTNEKLFF
11,few,TRBV7-9,TRBJ2-3,CASSLPPWEYF
14,few,TRBV27,TRBJ2-7,CASCPGVGAYEQYF
16,-,TRBV12-3/TRBV12-4,TRBJ2-7,CASSGQGVPSLYEQYF
16,-,TRBV7-7,TRBJ2-1,CASSQLAGQPYNEQFF
16,-,TRBV28,TRBJ2-5,CASIPGAGRAGETQYF
15,-,TRBV12-3/TRBV12-4,TRBJ1-6,CASSKGGQGNSPLHF
16,few,TRBV7-2,TRBJ1-2,CASSSGGAGDNYGYTF
15,few,TRBV12-5,TRBJ2-1,CASGSGQRINNEQFF
14,-,TRBV4-1,TRBJ2-3,CASSQDIFTDTQYF
12,-,TRBV29-1,TRBJ1-2,CSVDRQSYGYTF